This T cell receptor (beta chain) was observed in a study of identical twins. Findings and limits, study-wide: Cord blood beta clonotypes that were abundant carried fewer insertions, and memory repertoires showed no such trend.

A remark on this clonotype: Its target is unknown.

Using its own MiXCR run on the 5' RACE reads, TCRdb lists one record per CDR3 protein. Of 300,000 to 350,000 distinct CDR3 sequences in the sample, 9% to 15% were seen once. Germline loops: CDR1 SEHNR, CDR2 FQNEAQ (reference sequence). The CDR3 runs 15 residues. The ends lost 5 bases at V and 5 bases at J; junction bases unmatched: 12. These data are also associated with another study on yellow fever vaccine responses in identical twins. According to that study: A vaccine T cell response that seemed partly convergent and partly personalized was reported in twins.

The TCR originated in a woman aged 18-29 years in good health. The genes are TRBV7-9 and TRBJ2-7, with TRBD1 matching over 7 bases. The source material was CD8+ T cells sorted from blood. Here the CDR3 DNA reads TGTGCCAGCAGCCTAAGCGACAGGGCGCCGGACGAGCAGTACTTC. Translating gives CASSLSDRAPDEQYF.